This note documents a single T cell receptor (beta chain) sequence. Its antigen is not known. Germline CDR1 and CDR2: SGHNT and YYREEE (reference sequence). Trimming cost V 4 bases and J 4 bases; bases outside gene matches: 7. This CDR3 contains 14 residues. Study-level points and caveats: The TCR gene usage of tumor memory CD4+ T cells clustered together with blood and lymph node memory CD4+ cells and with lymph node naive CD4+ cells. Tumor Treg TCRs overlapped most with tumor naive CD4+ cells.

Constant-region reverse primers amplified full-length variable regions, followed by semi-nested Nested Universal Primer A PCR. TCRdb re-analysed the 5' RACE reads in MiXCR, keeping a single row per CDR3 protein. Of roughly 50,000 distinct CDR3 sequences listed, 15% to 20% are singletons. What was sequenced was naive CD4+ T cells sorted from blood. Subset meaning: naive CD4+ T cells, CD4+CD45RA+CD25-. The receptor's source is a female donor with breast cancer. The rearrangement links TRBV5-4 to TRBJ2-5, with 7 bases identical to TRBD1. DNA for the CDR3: TGTGCCAGCAGCGCAGACAGGGCAGCAGAGACCCAGTACTTC. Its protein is CASSADRAAETQYF.